Sequencing of this T cell receptor (beta chain) was carried out in a study of T-cell reconstitution after alpha-beta-depleted transplantation in children (dated by TCRdb to the mid-2010s). At the level of the whole study: Using TCR repertoire profiling, the study followed T-cell immune reconstitution in a quantitative way in children after TCRalphabeta/CD19-depleted allogeneic hematopoietic cell transplantation.

Study-level results and caveats: The apparently early alphabetaT-cell count recovery about two months after transplant was reportedly dependent on only several hundred rapidly expanded clones derived from non-depleted graft cells. In some patients, high TCRbeta diversity at day 60 was attributed to recipient T cells and intrathymic progenitors that had survived conditioning. Over subsequent months, a decline in hyperexpanded clone frequencies was noted, and after one year, T-cell counts and TCRbeta diversity were mostly ascribed to newly produced T cells.

This clonotype was counted between two and nine times. Its recognized antigen is unknown. Base qualities are not at hand, and no much larger clone is one base apart. The intended sense of this specimen's treatment or condition label: allogeneic hematopoietic cell transplantation with graft depleted of TCRalphabeta T cells and CD19 B cells. Transplant recipients were children who received TCRalphabeta/CD19-depleted allogeneic hematopoietic cell grafts. The library was obtained by PCR. The reads were generated on an Illumina HiSeq 2500. TCR library preparation used molecular barcoding, with unique molecular identifiers applied to normalize quantification of the TCRbeta repertoire. TCRdb ran its own pipeline on the public reads, namely fastp trimming at Q25 and MiXCR clone calling, and kept in-frame beta chains. Here each entry gathers all rows of one CDR3 protein and keeps the most common genes and DNA. The sample profile shows more than 200,000 distinct CDR3 sequences; around 25% of them were found once. 2.6% of the sample lies in the top ten.

From a lookup of the germline V gene, CDR1 and CDR2 are SQVTM and ANQGSEA. V loses 4 bases of germline sequence and J loses 4 bases, and the interval between the two ends is 11 bases. The CDR3 numbers 12 residues from cysteine through phenylalanine. Only CDR3 DNA remains: 36 bases, in frame from the first base. Specimen: PBMCs, collected before TCRalphabeta/CD19-depleted stem cell transplant. The receptor was isolated from a girl aged 2 to 10 with Fanconi anemia, due to receive a stem cell transplant. The V gene is TRBV29-1 and the J gene is TRBJ2-7; the D element might be TRBD1 or TRBD2, as each aligns at 5 bases. The CDR3 region has the sequence CSVVGPKYEQYF. In nucleotides, the sequence is TGCAGCGTTGTGGGACCGAAATACGAGCAGTACTTC.